The 5 T cell receptor beta chains below come from one sample, sequenced in a study of cytomegalovirus exposure and HLA in healthy donors. Both 60 Vbeta primers and 13 Jbeta primers went into the PCR. Sequencing used immunoSEQ multiplex PCR; TCRdb keeps in-frame clones, though not all of them. The sample includes more than 75,000 clones, approximately 69% of them seen just once. What was sequenced was PBMCs. The origin of the receptors is a man in his forties in good health and CMV-seropositive.

The rearrangement uses TRBV7-2 and TRBJ2-7, with D perhaps matching TRBD2 (5 bases). Germline values: CDR1 SGHTA, CDR2 FQGNSA. The CDR3 has 14 amino acids. V dropped 2 bases and J dropped 2 bases, with 10 bases sitting between them. CDR3 nucleotide sequence: TGTGCCAGCAGCTTACTAGCAACCGCCTACGAGCAGTACTTC. It specifies CASSLLATAYEQYF.

The chain carries TRBV11-1 and TRBJ1-1; 7 nucleotides line up with TRBD1. V trimming: 4 bases; J trimming: 5 bases; junction bases outside the gene matches: 4. Per the germline V gene, CDR1 is SGHAT and CDR2 is FQDESV (reference sequence). The CDR3 sequence is 13 residues long. Here the CDR3 reads CASSYQQGTEAFF. The CDR3 coding sequence is TGTGCCAGCAGCTACCAACAGGGGACTGAAGCTTTCTTT.

The gene calls are TRBV7-9 and TRBJ2-1; the D gene is possibly TRBD2 (6 bases). The V and J ends lost 5 bases and 5 bases respectively, with 7 bases between them. In germline, CDR1 is SEHNR, CDR2 FQNEAQ (reference sequence). CDR3 length equals 12 residues. DNA for the CDR3: TGTGCCAGCAGCCGACTAGACAATGAGCAGTTCTTC. It translates to CASSRLDNEQFF.

The chain couples TRBV5-6 to TRBJ2-3; D is undetermined. There are 14 residues in the CDR3. V was cut by 10 bases and J by 2 bases, with 17 bases left in between. CDR1 is SGHDT and CDR2 is YYEEEE in the germline V gene. Here the CDR3 DNA reads TGTGCCTCCCAGGCGCAGGCACACACAGATACGCAGTATTTT. Translation: CASQAQAHTDTQYF.

J is TRBJ1-3 and V is TRBV4-2; tentatively, D is TRBD1 (6 bases). The CDR3 is 15 amino acids. V shed 3 bases and J shed 0 bases, with 9 bases lying between them. The germline V gene encodes CDR1 LGHNA and CDR2 YNFKEQ. The CDR3 sequence is CASSQEDSSGNTIYF. In DNA form, the CDR3 reads TGTGCCAGCAGCCAGGAGGACAGCTCTGGAAACACCATATATTTT.